This TCR beta chain comes out of a study of cytomegalovirus exposure and HLA in healthy donors. This clone occurred once. With 60 Vbeta and 13 Jbeta primers, the PCR was carried out. Sequenced by immunoSEQ multiplex PCR; TCRdb stores in-frame clones only, minus some. The data hold over 65,000 clones, with roughly 73% observed a single time. The source is a man aged 40-50 years in good health and CMV-seronegative. The sequenced sample consisted of PBMCs.

In nucleotides, the CDR3 is TGTGCCAGCAGGCGACAGGGAGGCAATGAGCAGTTCTTC. Its translation is CASRRQGGNEQFF. V and J are TRBV27 and TRBJ2-1; tentatively, D is TRBD1 (7 bases). The CDR3 spans 13 residues. V was shortened by 6 bases and J by 6 bases, with 12 bases between the two germline ends. Germline values: CDR1 MNHEY, CDR2 SMNVEV (reference sequence).